The 16 T cell receptor beta chains presented below share a single source sample, sequenced in a study of blood T cell repertoires in COVID-19. Method: immunoSEQ multiplex PCR; TCRdb's copy keeps in-frame clones and lacks some. The sample carries 260,000 or so clones, roughly 88% recorded once. What was sequenced was peripheral blood. Every receptor here comes from a man aged 18 to 29 with active or convalescent COVID-19.

The chain uses TRBV9 and TRBJ1-5, with D unclear. CDR3 length equals 13 residues. V lost 3 bases and J 4 bases, leaving 8 bases between the germline ends. Germline V gene data show CDR1 as SGDLS and CDR2 as YYNGEE. CDR3 DNA sequence: TGTGCCAGCAGCGGGACTACAAATCAGCCCCAGCATTTT. It specifies CASSGTTNQPQHF.

The V gene is TRBV4-1, the J gene TRBJ1-1; possibly TRBD1 for D (5 bases). V lost 4 bases, J lost 3 bases, and 15 bases lay in between. The CDR3 runs 15 residues. Germline assignment: CDR1 MGHRA and CDR2 YSYEKL. The CDR3 spells CASSPLGRGYTEAFF. The DNA of the CDR3 is TGCGCCAGCAGCCCCCTCGGACGGGGGTACACTGAAGCTTTCTTT.

The V and J genes are TRBV7-9 and TRBJ2-7, with D possibly matching TRBD1 (6 bases). The germline V and J ends were trimmed by 3 bases and 5 bases, with 14 bases remaining between them. Germline loops: CDR1 SEHNR, CDR2 FQNEAQ (reference sequence). The CDR3 has 14 residues. In DNA, the CDR3 is TGTGCCAGCAGCTTTACAGGGCAACCGGACGAGCAGTACTTC. Protein sequence: CASSFTGQPDEQYF.

This clone was detected ten times or more. The rearrangement joins TRBV6-2 or TRBV6-3 to TRBJ2-2; D might be TRBD1 (5 bases). V was shortened by 5 bases and J by 7 bases, with 14 bases between the two germline ends. Germline V gene sequence: CDR1 MNHEY, CDR2 SVGEGT. The CDR3 extends over 14 amino acids. CDR3 sequence: CASSTTTEYGELFF. CDR3 nucleotide sequence: TGTGCCAGCAGTACGACGACAGAATACGGGGAGCTGTTTTTT.

The gene calls are TRBV2 and TRBJ1-6, with TRBD1 identical over 7 bases. The CDR3 is 15 residues long. V shed 7 bases, J shed 5 bases, and the junction held 8 bases outside the gene matches. CDR1 is SNHLY and CDR2 is FYNNEI in the germline V gene. In nucleotides, the CDR3 is TGTGCCAGCATCCCCGGGACAGCGGATAATTCACCCCTCCACTTT. It yields the protein CASIPGTADNSPLHF.

The CDR3 sequence is CASSHIVLAGVSSTDTQYF. The CDR3 DNA follows: TGTGCCAGCAGTCATATTGTGTTAGCGGGGGTATCTAGCACAGATACGCAGTATTTT. The V gene is TRBV7-3, the J gene TRBJ2-3; 9 bases are shared with TRBD2. The CDR3 is 19 residues long. CDR1 and CDR2 from the germline V gene are SGHTA and FQGTGA. Trimming removed 6 bases from V and 0 bases from J; junction bases left unmatched: 16.

Details on this clone: Different DNA sequences within this sample yield the same CDR3. V is TRBV19 and J is TRBJ2-7; 9 bases align to TRBD1. The V gene end was trimmed by 5 bases and the J gene end by 7 bases; junction bases not matched to a gene: 9. The CDR3 contains 14 residues. CDR1 and CDR2 from the germline V gene are LNHDA and SQIVND (reference sequence). The CDR3 loop is CASSPRDRDGEQYF. As DNA, the CDR3 is TGTGCCAGTAGTCCCCGGGACAGGGACGGAGAGCAGTACTTC.

This clone was seen only once. The chain combines TRBV5-1 with TRBJ2-5; TRBD1 aligns across 11 bases. The CDR3 sequence is 16 residues long. With 0 bases clipped from V and 2 bases from J, the junction kept 3 bases outside the gene matches. Germline V gene data show CDR1 as SGHRS and CDR2 as YFSETQ. The CDR3 region is CASSLGDRGRQETQYF. CDR3 DNA: TGCGCCAGCAGCTTGGGGGACAGGGGGAGGCAAGAGACCCAGTACTTC.

A remark on this clone: Additional DNA sequences in this sample encode the identical CDR3. CDR3 residues: CASTENRDLGEKLFF. The CDR3 region has the DNA TGTGCCAGTACCGAAAACAGGGACCTCGGGGAAAAACTGTTTTTT. V and J are TRBV21-1 and TRBJ1-4; whether TRBD1, the table's D call, matches the DNA was not checked. TRBV21-1 is assigned pseudogene status. The CDR3 totals 15 residues.

This chain links TRBV6-2 or TRBV6-3 with TRBJ2-7; 7 bases agree with TRBD1. V trimming: 0 bases; J trimming: 3 bases; junction bases outside the gene matches: 5. Germline loops: CDR1 MNHEY, CDR2 SVGEGT. This CDR3 comprises 15 residues. The CDR3: CASSYSGTVLYEQYF. CDR3 nucleotide sequence: TGTGCCAGCAGTTACTCCGGGACAGTCCTCTACGAGCAGTACTTC.

This chain links TRBV7-9 with TRBJ1-2, with D possibly matching TRBD1 (5 bases). Germline loops: CDR1 SEHNR, CDR2 FQNEAQ (reference sequence). V was shortened by 4 bases and J by 3 bases, with 15 bases between the two germline ends. CDR3 length: 15 amino acids. The CDR3 DNA sequence: TGTGCCAGCAGCTACCCGGGACGGGAGTACTATGGCTACACCTTC. This encodes CASSYPGREYYGYTF.

The rearrangement links TRBV11-2 to TRBJ2-7; TRBD2 agrees at 7 bases. The CDR3 sequence is 16 residues long. V was clipped by 4 bases and J by 9 bases; unmatched bases: 18. Germline lookup yields CDR1 SGHAT and CDR2 FQNNGV. CDR3 amino acids: CASSSISGASGNGQYF. CDR3 DNA: TGTGCCAGCAGCTCGATTTCCGGAGCAAGCGGGAACGGGCAGTACTTC. The whole variable domain, remainder taken from reference TRBV11-2 and TRBJ2-7, is EAGVAQSPRYKIIEKRQSVAFWCNPISGHATLYWYQQILGQGPKLLIQFQNNGVVDDSQLPKDRFSAERLKGVDSTLKIQPAKLEDSAVYLCASSSISGASGNGQYFGPGTRLTVT.

This clone was found once. This chain links TRBV11-2 with TRBJ2-3; D might be TRBD2 (6 bases). Trimming cost V 3 bases and J 2 bases, with 15 bases left between them. Germline V gene lookup returns CDR1 SGHAT and CDR2 FQNNGV. The CDR3 loop spans 16 amino acids. CDR3 DNA: TGTGCCAGCAGCTTCTGGGATCTAGCGTCCACAGATACGCAGTATTTT. It is translated as CASSFWDLASTDTQYF.

This chain connects TRBV7-2 to TRBJ2-3, with 11 bases that match TRBD2. The CDR3 is made up of 18 amino acids. Trimming removed 2 bases from V and 6 bases from J; junction bases left unmatched: 13. Germline V gene sequence: CDR1 SGHTA, CDR2 FQGNSA. In DNA form, the CDR3 reads TGTGCCAGCAGCTTACCACGGGATAGCGGGGGGGCTATGGATACGCAGTATTTT. It codes for CASSLPRDSGGAMDTQYF.

The chain recombines TRBV12-3 or TRBV12-4 with TRBJ1-6; D unclear. Trimming cost V 4 bases and J 7 bases, with 2 bases left between them. This CDR3 is built from 11 residues. CDR3 sequence (DNA): TGTGCCAGCAGTTCGAATTCACCCCTCCACTTT. Its protein is CASSSNSPLHF.

The chain recombines TRBV10-2 with TRBJ2-7, with 7 nucleotides matching TRBD1. The germline V gene has CDR1 WSHSY and CDR2 SAAADI. This CDR3 comprises 14 residues. The V and J ends lost 4 bases and 4 bases, in that order; junction bases with no gene match: 7. Written as DNA, the CDR3 is TGCGCCAGCAGTGTCCAGGGGGTTAGGTACGAGCAGTACTTC. Its translation: CASSVQGVRYEQYF.